The clone carrying this T cell receptor (beta chain) showed up just once. Its target is unknown. Primers for the PCR totalled 60 Vbeta and 13 Jbeta. Profiling relied on immunoSEQ multiplex PCR, and the TCRdb table lists in-frame clones only, not all of them. The table includes about 130,000 clones, around 80% detected once. These data are taken from a study of cytomegalovirus exposure and HLA in healthy donors. Study-level points and caveats: Excluded: some indistinguishable V segments such as TRBV6-2 and TRBV6-3.

Germline V CDR1 and CDR2: SGHRS, YFSETQ. This CDR3 has 16 amino acids. Trimming at V came to 6 bases and at J to 4 bases, leaving 8 bases not matched to a gene. Source material: PBMCs. The chain employs TRBV5-1 and TRBJ2-6, with 9 bases fitting TRBD1. The TCR was taken from a female donor in good health and CMV-seronegative. The CDR3 DNA is TGCGCCAGCACCAGGACAGGGGAGTCCGGGGCCAACGTCCTGACTTTC. Translation gives CASTRTGESGANVLTF.